Each of the 30 T cell receptor beta chains below was sequenced from the same sample in a study of human T cells and chemical hapten exposure. Sample time point: patch test 3, about 24 weeks after DPC sensitization. The sample's treatment: therapeutic diphenylcyclopropenone sensitization with weekly scalp DPC. TCRdb reanalysed the RACE reads using MiXCR and keeps one entry per CDR3 protein. The sample includes around 110,000 distinct CDR3 sequences, roughly 12% seen only once; the top ten take over 2%. Source: whole blood, taken in connection with sensitization to the hapten diphenylcyclopropenone (DPC). Receptors originate from a woman between 45 and 60 years old with alopecia areata. Some clones in this sample may be carry-over from other donors' samples.

This clonotype occurred a few times. The chain links TRBV20-1 to TRBJ2-3; 9 bases are a match to TRBD2. V dropped 4 bases and J dropped 2; count of bases not matched to a gene: 4. The CDR3 is 14 residues long. Germline V gene lookup returns CDR1 DFQATT and CDR2 SNEGSKA (reference sequence). Here the CDR3 reads CSATLAGSTDTQYF. CDR3 nucleotides: TGCAGTGCTACCCTAGCGGGGTCCACAGATACGCAGTATTTT.

This clonotype has at least ten counts. V is TRBV10-3 and J is TRBJ1-2, with D possibly TRBD1 on 5 matching bases. Looked up from germline, CDR1 is ENHRY and CDR2 is SYGVKD. The ends were cut back, 3 bases at V and 5 bases at J, with 7 bases in the middle. The CDR3 is made up of 12 amino acids. CDR3 nucleotides: TGTGCCATCAGTGAAGGGGCGTATGGCTACACCTTC. The encoded protein is CAISEGAYGYTF.

This clonotype was seen a handful of times. The chain links TRBV4-1 to TRBJ1-4; 10 bases fit TRBD1. The CDR3 is 15 residues long. CDR1 MGHRA and CDR2 YSYEKL come from the germline V gene. J lost 8 bases, V lost 1 base, and 4 bases had no gene match. In DNA, the CDR3 is TGCGCCAGCAGCCAAGCCGGGACAGGGGAGGAAAAACTGTTTTTT. Residues: CASSQAGTGEEKLFF.

CDR3 in DNA: TGCGCCAGCGGACCCCTAGCGGGAGAAACAGATACGCAGTATTTT. Its protein product is CASGPLAGETDTQYF. J is TRBJ2-3 and V is TRBV5-1; 10 positions match TRBD2. Germline CDR1 reads SGHRS; CDR2 reads YFSETQ. The J segment lost 3 bases and the V segment lost 7 bases, leaving 8 bases of the junction unmatched. The CDR3 is 15 residues long.

V and J are TRBV29-1 and TRBJ1-1, with 7 bases that match TRBD1. Germline CDR1 is SQVTM and CDR2 is ANQGSEA. The V segment lost 7 bases and the J segment 1 base; nucleotides outside the gene matches: 6. The CDR3 consists of 13 residues. CDR3 coding DNA: TGCAGCGCCCTAAGGGGGCGGAACACTGAAGCTTTCTTT. Translating it yields CSALRGRNTEAFF.

This clonotype has only a few counts. The rearrangement joins TRBV2 to TRBJ2-7, with D unresolved. Trimming cost V 8 bases and J 5 bases, with 10 bases left between them. Per the germline V gene, CDR1 is SNHLY and CDR2 is FYNNEI. There are 11 residues in the CDR3. In DNA form, the CDR3 reads TGTGCCAGCGGAACGAGGCACGAGCAGTACTTC. Its protein product is CASGTRHEQYF.

The chain employs TRBV7-9 and TRBJ2-1, with D possibly being TRBD1 (6 bases). Germline loops: CDR1 SEHNR, CDR2 FQNEAQ (reference sequence). The CDR3 spans 12 residues. Trimming pared 1 base from V and 14 bases from J, leaving 12 bases between. CDR3 nucleotides: TGTGCCAGCAGCTTAGGAACCAGGGGCGAGTTCTTC. Translation gives CASSLGTRGEFF.

This clonotype was observed a few times. V usage is TRBV7-9 and J usage is TRBJ2-1, with TRBD2 matching 9 bases. The CDR3 contains 14 residues. The germline V gene encodes CDR1 SEHNR and CDR2 FQNEAQ (reference sequence). V gave up 7 bases and J gave up 2 bases; unmatched junction bases: 3. CDR3 DNA: TGTGCCAGCACCGCTAGCGGGGCCTACAATGAGCAGTTCTTC. Translated: CASTASGAYNEQFF.

This clonotype was seen a few times. This chain joins TRBV11-2 and TRBJ2-5; 10 bases align to TRBD1. The CDR3 totals 13 residues. With 6 bases clipped from V and 7 bases from J, the junction kept 5 bases outside the gene matches. Germline V gives CDR1 SGHAT, CDR2 FQNNGV. The chain's CDR3 is CASSSRTGGTQYF. The CDR3 DNA reads TGTGCCAGCAGTTCCCGGACAGGGGGGACCCAGTACTTC.

V usage is TRBV12-3 or TRBV12-4 and J usage is TRBJ2-7; 13 positions match TRBD2. Trimming took 5 bases from V and 5 from J; bases not matched to a gene: 3. This CDR3 contains 14 residues. CDR3 DNA: TGTGCCAGCAGTGGGACTAGCGGGACCCACGAGCAGTACTTC. Its protein is CASSGTSGTHEQYF.

The chain joins TRBV7-6 to TRBJ2-1, with unresolved D. V shed 5 bases and J shed 0 bases, with 8 bases lying between them. Per the germline V gene, CDR1 is SGHVS and CDR2 is FNYEAQ. CDR3 size: 14 residues. The chain's CDR3 is CASSVAFSYNEQFF. The CDR3 DNA follows: TGTGCCAGCAGCGTGGCCTTCTCCTACAATGAGCAGTTCTTC.

This clonotype was detected many times. This chain links TRBV29-1 with TRBJ1-4, with a weak D call TRBD1 (5 bases). The V end was cut by 4 bases, the J end by 3 bases, with 6 bases between. CDR1 and CDR2 (germline): SQVTM, ANQGSEA. The CDR3 is 12 amino acids. The CDR3 coding sequence is TGCAGCGTTGGACAGTCTAATGAAAAACTGTTTTTT. This gives the protein CSVGQSNEKLFF.

As to this clonotype: Possible read error: a much larger clone is one base away. The chain links TRBV5-1 to TRBJ2-1; the D gene is possibly TRBD2 (7 bases). In germline, CDR1 is SGHRS, CDR2 YFSETQ. The CDR3 sequence is 13 residues long. Trimming pared 3 bases from V and 7 bases from J, leaving 11 bases between. CDR3 DNA sequence: TGCGCCAGCAGCTGGGGGGGGCTGAATGAGCAGTTCTTC. Translating it yields CASSWGGLNEQFF.

This clonotype was detected ten times or more. This chain links TRBV9 with TRBJ2-2, with 8 positions matching TRBD2. Germline CDR1 reads SGDLS; CDR2 reads YYNGEE. With V trimmed by 0 bases and J by 7 bases, 8 bases remained unmatched. The CDR3 has 16 amino acids. CDR3 in amino acids: CASSVDPGGRNGELFF. The CDR3 nucleotides read TGTGCCAGCAGCGTAGATCCGGGGGGGCGAAACGGGGAGCTGTTTTTT. The full variable domain, completed using reference TRBV9 and TRBJ2-2, is DSGVTQTPKHLITATGQRVTLRCSPRSGDLSVYWYQQSLDQGLQFLIQYYNGEERAKGNILERFSAQQFPDLHSELNLSSLELGDSALYFCASSVDPGGRNGELFFGEGSRLTVL.

V and J are TRBV29-1 and TRBJ1-1; D possibly corresponds to TRBD1 (6 bases). The CDR3 length is 14 residues. The germline CDR1 and CDR2 sequences are SQVTM and ANQGSEA. V was pared by 4 bases and J by 1 base, with 13 bases between. The CDR3 reads CSVVLDSRNTEAFF. For the CDR3, the DNA is TGCAGCGTTGTCCTGGACAGCCGGAACACTGAAGCTTTCTTT.

This clonotype has only a few counts. V and J are TRBV7-3 and TRBJ2-1; TRBD1 matches 8 bases. The CDR3 loop spans 17 amino acids. Germline V gene data show CDR1 as SGHTA and CDR2 as FQGTGA. J was trimmed by 4 bases and V by 1 base; bases with no gene match: 9. CDR3 region: CASSLSGPGGDYNEQFF. The CDR3, as DNA: TGTGCCAGCAGCTTAAGCGGTCCAGGGGGCGATTACAATGAGCAGTTCTTC.

In this sample, this clonotype turned up a few times. This chain connects TRBV28 to TRBJ2-5; the D is unclear. V lost 6 bases, J lost 6 bases, and 8 bases lay in between. CDR1 and CDR2 (germline): MDHEN, SYDVKM. This CDR3 comprises 11 residues. CDR3 in amino acids: CASSLTQTQYF. DNA for the CDR3: TGTGCCAGCAGCCTGACTCAGACCCAGTACTTC. The full variable domain, in which reference TRBV28 and TRBJ2-5 provide the parts outside the CDR3, is DVKVTQSSRYLVKRTGEKVFLECVQDMDHENMFWYRQDPGLGLRLIYFSYDVKMKEKGDIPEGYSVSREKKERFSLILESASTNQTSMYLCASSLTQTQYFGPGTRLLVL.

This clonotype was counted a few times. V usage is TRBV6-5 and J usage is TRBJ1-1; perhaps TRBD1 as D (6 bases). The V gene's germline CDR1 is MNHEY and CDR2 SVGAGI. This CDR3 is built from 14 residues. V was pared by 5 bases and J by 5 bases, with 15 bases between. The CDR3 spells CASSPRGGRTEAFF. The DNA of the CDR3 is TGTGCCAGCAGTCCCCGGGGGGGCCGAACTGAAGCTTTCTTT.

The CDR3 nucleotides read TGTGCCAGCAGCTCACAGGGAGGGGCGGAGACCCAGTACTTC. It translates to CASSSQGGAETQYF. This chain joins TRBV7-3 and TRBJ2-5; D might be TRBD2 (7 bases). The V gene's germline CDR1 is SGHTA and CDR2 FQGTGA. The CDR3 spans 14 residues. V dropped 4 bases and J dropped 5 bases, with 14 bases sitting between them.

The chain is built from TRBV20-1 and TRBJ1-1; D uncertain. Germline V gene sequence: CDR1 DFQATT, CDR2 SNEGSKA (reference sequence). The CDR3 length is 13 residues. With 2 bases removed from V and 5 bases from J, the gap between germline ends came to 12 bases. The CDR3 sequence: CSARIWGKTEAFF. For the CDR3, the DNA is TGCAGTGCTAGAATATGGGGTAAAACTGAAGCTTTCTTT.

The chain employs TRBV12-3 or TRBV12-4 and TRBJ2-1; 9 bases fit TRBD2. The CDR3 is 12 amino acids. The V segment lost 4 bases and the J segment 12 bases; nucleotides outside the gene matches: 4. The CDR3 is CASSWGGGAQFF. CDR3 in DNA: TGTGCCAGCAGTTGGGGCGGGGGGGCGCAGTTCTTC.

The CDR3 nucleotides are TGTGCAAGGGTAGCAGGGGTCGCTGAAGCTTTCTTT. Protein product: CARVAGVAEAFF. The chain uses TRBV12-2 and TRBJ1-1; whether TRBD1, the table's D call, matches the DNA was not checked. TRBV12-2 corresponds to a pseudogene. There are 12 residues in the CDR3.

The chain couples TRBV7-2 to TRBJ1-1; D uncertain. The CDR3 extends over 18 amino acids. Trimming left V 1 base short and J 4 bases short, with 22 bases between. Germline lookup yields CDR1 SGHTA and CDR2 FQGNSA. CDR3 DNA: TGTGCCAGCAGCTTAGAGGTGGCGGGCCCGTTATTGACCACTGAAGCTTTCTTT. Amino acids: CASSLEVAGPLLTTEAFF. Based on the CDR3 plus reference TRBV7-2 and TRBJ1-1, the full variable domain is GAGVSQSPSNKVTEKGKDVELRCDPISGHTALYWYRQSLGQGLEFLIYFQGNSAPDKSGLPSDRFSAERTGGSVSTLTIQRTQQEDSAVYLCASSLEVAGPLLTTEAFFGQGTRLTVV.

On this clonotype itself: This may come from a read error, since a much larger clone is one base off. The chain combines TRBV12-3 or TRBV12-4 with TRBJ1-3; D call uncertain. Trimming removed 5 bases from V and 0 bases from J, with 5 bases in between. This CDR3 is 13 amino acids long. CDR3 residues: CASSIRSGNTIYF. The CDR3 region has the DNA TGTGCCAGCAGTATCCGCTCTGGAAACACCATATATTTT.

The table lists this clonotype with a few counts. The chain combines TRBV5-6 with TRBJ1-1, with D perhaps matching TRBD1 (6 bases). CDR3 length equals 15 residues. V was pared by 3 bases and J by 4 bases, with 16 bases between. In germline, CDR1 is SGHDT, CDR2 YYEEEE. The chain's CDR3 is CASSYRQARGTEAFF. DNA of the CDR3: TGTGCCAGCAGCTACCGACAGGCCAGAGGCACTGAAGCTTTCTTT.

The rearrangement joins TRBV7-3 to TRBJ2-2, with TRBD2 identical over 8 bases. This CDR3 spans 17 amino acids. Germline V CDR1 and CDR2: SGHTA, FQGTGA. V shed 1 base, J shed 2 bases, and the junction held 6 bases outside the gene matches. The CDR3 reads CASSLIPGGANTGELFF. In DNA, the CDR3 is TGTGCCAGCAGCTTAATCCCCGGGGGGGCCAACACCGGGGAGCTGTTTTTT. Complete variable domain (other parts from reference TRBV7-3 and TRBJ2-2): GAGVSQTPSNKVTEKGKYVELRCDPISGHTALYWYRQSLGQGPEFLIYFQGTGAADDSGLPNDRFFAVRPEGSVSTLKIQRTERGDSAVYLCASSLIPGGANTGELFFGEGSRLTVL.

The chain joins TRBV27 to TRBJ2-6; TRBD1 might be the D (6 bases). This CDR3 region has 15 residues. The V gene lost 6 bases and the J gene lost 3 bases, with 12 bases spanning the gap. Looked up from germline, CDR1 is MNHEY and CDR2 is SMNVEV (reference sequence). Here the CDR3 DNA reads TGTGCCAGCAGCTTAGGGGGATATGGGGCCAACGTCCTGACTTTC. This codes for CASSLGGYGANVLTF. The full variable domain, with the rest looked up from reference TRBV27 and TRBJ2-6, is EAQVTQNPRYLITVTGKKLTVTCSQNMNHEYMSWYRQDPGLGLRQIYYSMNVEVTDKGDVPEGYKVSRKEKRNFPLILESPSPNQTSLYFCASSLGGYGANVLTFGAGSRLTVL.

About this clonotype: This could be a read error, since a much larger clone is one nucleotide away. The CDR3 loop is CASSYLHRGTVTQYF. CDR3 DNA sequence: TGTGCCAGCAGTTATCTTCACAGGGGGACAGTTACGCAGTATTTT. This chain links TRBV6-5 with TRBJ2-3; 8 bases are shared with TRBD1. Germline lookup yields CDR1 MNHEY and CDR2 SVGAGI. The CDR3 spans 15 residues.

The J gene is TRBJ2-7, the V gene TRBV5-6; D remains ambiguous. The CDR3 contains 11 residues. The germline CDR1 and CDR2 sequences are SGHDT and YYEEEE. Deletions cut 4 bases from V and 4 bases from J, with 6 bases between. The CDR3 here is CASSLRYEQYF. Here the CDR3 DNA reads TGTGCCAGCAGCCTACGTTACGAGCAGTACTTC.

This clonotype was observed a few times. The chain links TRBV20-1 to TRBJ2-1; no definite D call. Germline V lookup: CDR1 DFQATT, CDR2 SNEGSKA (reference sequence). CDR3 length: 16 residues. V dropped 5 bases and J dropped 0 bases, with 17 bases sitting between them. The CDR3 DNA follows: TGCAGTGCTGGTCTTTTTCTGGCGAGCTCCTACAATGAGCAGTTCTTC. Residues: CSAGLFLASSYNEQFF.